These 3 T cell receptor beta chains were sequenced from one sample in a study of cytomegalovirus exposure and HLA in healthy donors. This table comes from immunoSEQ multiplex PCR, and its TCRdb copy is limited to in-frame clones, with some not included. The profile shows some 320,000 clones, roughly 90% of them singletons. Sequencing was done on a sample of PBMCs. The source of these receptors is a woman aged 25 to 45 in good health and CMV-seropositive.

This chain connects TRBV6-1 to TRBJ2-7; 7 bases align to TRBD2. The CDR3 contains 17 residues. The trim removed 4 bases at V and 2 bases at J, leaving 14 bases unmatched. Germline lookup yields CDR1 MNHNS and CDR2 SASEGT. The DNA for the CDR3 is TGTGCCAGCAGTGCCCTGGGCCCTAGGGCGGGGGCCTACGAGCAGTACTTC. This gives the protein CASSALGPRAGAYEQYF.

This clone was counted a single time. The gene calls are TRBV28 and TRBJ1-2, with TRBD1 matching over 7 bases. This CDR3 is built from 13 residues. Trimming took 1 base from V and 7 from J; bases not matched to a gene: 3. Germline loops: CDR1 MDHEN, CDR2 SYDVKM. CDR3 bases: TGTGCCAGCAGTTTATCCAGGGGGAGTGGCTACACCTTC. Residues: CASSLSRGSGYTF.

The V call is TRBV19, the J call TRBJ1-5; perhaps TRBD1 as D (5 bases). Germline V gene data show CDR1 as LNHDA and CDR2 as SQIVND (reference sequence). V lost 6 bases to trimming and J lost 3 bases, with 15 bases between them. This CDR3 spans 15 amino acids. The CDR3, as DNA: TGTGCCAGTAGCAACTTTCTGGGGACCAATCAGCCCCAGCATTTT. Translation gives CASSNFLGTNQPQHF.